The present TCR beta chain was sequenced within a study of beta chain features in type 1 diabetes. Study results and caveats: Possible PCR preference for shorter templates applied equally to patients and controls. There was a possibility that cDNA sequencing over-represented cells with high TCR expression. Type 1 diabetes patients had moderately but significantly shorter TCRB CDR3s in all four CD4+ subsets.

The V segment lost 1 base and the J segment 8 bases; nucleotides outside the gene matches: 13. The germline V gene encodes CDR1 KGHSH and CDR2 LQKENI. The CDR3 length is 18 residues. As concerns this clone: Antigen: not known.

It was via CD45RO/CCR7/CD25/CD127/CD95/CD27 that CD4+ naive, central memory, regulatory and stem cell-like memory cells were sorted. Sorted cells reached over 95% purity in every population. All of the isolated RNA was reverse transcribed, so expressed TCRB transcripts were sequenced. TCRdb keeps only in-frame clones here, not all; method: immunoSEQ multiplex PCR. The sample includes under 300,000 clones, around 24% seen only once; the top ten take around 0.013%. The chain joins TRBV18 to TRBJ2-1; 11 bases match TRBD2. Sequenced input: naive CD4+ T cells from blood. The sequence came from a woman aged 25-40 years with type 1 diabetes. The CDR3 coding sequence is TGTGCCAGCTCACCACAACTTTTACTAGCGGGAGTGAAGGATGAGCAGTTCTTC. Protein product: CASSPQLLLAGVKDEQFF.